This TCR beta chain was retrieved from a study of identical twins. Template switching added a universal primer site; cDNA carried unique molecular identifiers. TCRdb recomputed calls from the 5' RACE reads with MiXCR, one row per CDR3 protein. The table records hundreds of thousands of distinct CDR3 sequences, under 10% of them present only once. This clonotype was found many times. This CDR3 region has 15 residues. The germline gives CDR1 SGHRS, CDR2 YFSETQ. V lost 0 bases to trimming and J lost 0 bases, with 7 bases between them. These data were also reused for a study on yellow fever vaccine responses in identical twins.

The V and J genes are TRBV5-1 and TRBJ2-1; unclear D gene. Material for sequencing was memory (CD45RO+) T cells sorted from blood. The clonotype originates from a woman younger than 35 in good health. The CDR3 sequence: CASSLVVSSYNEQFF. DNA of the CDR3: TGCGCCAGCAGCTTGGTGGTCAGCTCCTACAATGAGCAGTTCTTC.